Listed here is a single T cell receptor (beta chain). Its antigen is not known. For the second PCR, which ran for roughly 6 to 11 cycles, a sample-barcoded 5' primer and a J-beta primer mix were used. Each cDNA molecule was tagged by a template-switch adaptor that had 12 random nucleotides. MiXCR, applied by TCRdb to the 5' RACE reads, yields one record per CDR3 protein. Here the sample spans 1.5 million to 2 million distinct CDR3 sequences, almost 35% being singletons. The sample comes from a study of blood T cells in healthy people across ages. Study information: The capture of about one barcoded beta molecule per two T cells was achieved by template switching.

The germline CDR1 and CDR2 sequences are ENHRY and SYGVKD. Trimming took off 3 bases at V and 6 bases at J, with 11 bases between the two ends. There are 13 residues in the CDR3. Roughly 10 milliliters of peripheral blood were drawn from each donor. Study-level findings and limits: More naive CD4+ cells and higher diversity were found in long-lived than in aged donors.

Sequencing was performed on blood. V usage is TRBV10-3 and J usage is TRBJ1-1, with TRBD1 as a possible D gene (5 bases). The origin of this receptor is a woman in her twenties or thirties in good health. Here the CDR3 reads CAISEIGQAEAFF. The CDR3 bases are TGTGCCATCAGTGAAATCGGACAAGCTGAAGCTTTCTTT.